This T cell receptor beta chain comes out of a study of Ad26.COV2.S vaccination and SARS-CoV-2 variants. Comment on this clone: Its target is unknown.

Assay used: immunoSEQ multiplex PCR; TCRdb lists only in-frame clones, some missing. The profile shows about 350,000 clones, about 91% of them singletons. Findings of the study overall: After vaccination, reports described spike-specific CD8+ and CD4+ T cell responses as showing substantial breadth. Non-spike TCR breadth was similar in vaccine and placebo recipients. Compared with placebo recipients, vaccine recipients had higher spike-specific TCR breadth.

Germline lookup yields CDR1 SQVTM and CDR2 ANQGSEA. The V end was cut by 0 bases, the J end by 5 bases, with 13 bases between. This CDR3 spans 14 amino acids. This chain links TRBV29-1 with TRBJ1-1, with D tentatively TRBD1 (6 bases). The sequence came from a human donor who had recovered from COVID-19. Sequencing was performed on peripheral blood, taken after recovery from COVID-19. The CDR3 sequence: CSVEEGGAGTEAFF. CDR3 DNA sequence: TGCAGCGTTGAAGAAGGGGGGGCAGGTACTGAAGCTTTCTTT.